This TCR beta chain was identified during a study of chemoradiotherapy in HPV16-positive cancers (dated 2022 in TCRdb). Turning to the overall study: Using functional T-cell assays on cells from a couple of HPV16-positive patients, the researchers defined candidate HPV-specific T-cell clones and common TCR motifs. The study asked whether T-cell immunity to the HPV oncoproteins E6 and E7 changes during chemoradiotherapy and whether this immunity affects survival. TCR repertoires from roughly 87 patients with HPV-related cancers were then used to track the candidate HPV-specific TCRs and motifs.

As to this clone: Its cognate antigen has yet to be identified. Qualities for individual bases were not recorded, and no much larger clone is one base off.

Inclusive of the bounding cysteine and phenylalanine, the CDR3 is 15 residues long. The retained sequence is limited to the CDR3, 45 bases, with the frame set at the first base. Trimming costs V 0 bases and J 6 bases, and their ends lie 11 bases apart. The germline V gene yields SGHAT for CDR1 and FQNNGV for CDR2. Library prep was done by the immunoSEQ multiplex PCR assay. TCRdb mirrors the immuneACCESS table, restricted to in-frame sequences. Some clones are absent from its copies; in checked studies, under half trace to an unresolved V gene, and the reason for the others is unknown. This sample is represented by under 2,500 clones; 80% to 90% of them were singletons. Together, the top ten hold approximately 5% of the sample. Overall study results and their limits: The survival association was reported for HPV16-positive patients, and the functional definition of HPV-specific T cells was derived from only a couple of HPV16-positive patients. Expansion of candidate HPV-specific clones and E7-related TCR motifs was observed in the tumor microenvironment during treatment, whereas no such expansion was observed for non-HPV-specific T cells. Improved recurrence-free survival in HPV16-positive patients was associated with expansion of HPV-responsive T cells during chemoradiotherapy.

Repertoires were sampled repeatedly over the course of chemoradiotherapy so that clonal expansion in the tumor microenvironment could be followed. This clonotype originated in a human donor with HPV-associated anogenital cancer. The sample in question was tumor tissue, obtained from a patient who underwent chemoradiotherapy. This receptor chain uses TRBV11-2 and TRBJ2-2; a tentative D call is TRBD2 (6 bases match). The bases read TGTGCCAGCAGCTTAGATCGGCTAGCGTCCGGGGAGCTGTTTTTT. This yields the protein CASSLDRLASGELFF.